This TCR beta chain was captured by sequencing in a study of blood T cell repertoires in COVID-19 (dated by TCRdb to the early 2020s). Background on the whole study: ImmuneRACE Cohort 3 recovered participants were defined by two consecutive negative NP/OP PCR tests, healthcare professional clearance, or symptom resolution. The collaborator samples originated in the United States, Italy and Spain and spanned the acute and convalescent phases of COVID-19. The prospective study material was composed of cDNA or gDNA derived from T cells, B-cell-depleted T cells, or PBMCs. The dataset comprised deeply sampled blood TCRbeta repertoires from subjects exposed to, actively infected with, or recovered from COVID-19. A freely available public database, intended as a resource for researchers studying the immune response to SARS-CoV-2, is where the repertoires were released. The samples were drawn from two sources: the first 160 participants of the ongoing ImmuneRACE study, and 1,000 to 1,500 subjects contributed by 6 global collaborators. A de-identified subject ID, COVID-19 status, age in years and sex were almost always included in the sample metadata. Where available, HLA class I and class II types were obtained from metadata supplied by the sample provider rather than from assay-based typing. General findings and caveats noted by the study authors: How much clinical and demographic metadata was included differed by source and by participant, and the metadata was provided uncurated.

A word on this clone: Its antigen is not yet known. Per-base qualities were not stored, and no clone one base away is much larger.

V and J are trimmed by 2 bases and 7 bases, and the gene matches miss 4 bases of the junction. The CDR3 covers 14 residues, taking in both the cysteine and the phenylalanine. Solely the CDR3 DNA is kept, with 42 bases framed from the first base. CDR1 MNHNY and CDR2 SVGAGI are derived from the germline V gene (reference sequence). In the prospective study, participants were roughly 18 to 89 years old, resided in about two dozen geographic areas of the United States, and were enrolled through a virtual design. To assign participants to cohorts, the prospective study relied on clinical history that participants themselves reported in a screening survey and a study questionnaire. In the prospective study, whole blood, serum and a nasopharyngeal or oropharyngeal swab were collected from each participant by mobile phlebotomists. Over a 2-month period, participants in the prospective study had the option of providing additional blood draws and questionnaires. Prospective study blood samples were shipped either frozen or at room temperature before DNA extraction.

TCRbeta CDR3 regions were amplified from genomic DNA using the immunoSEQ Assay, a bias-controlled multiplex PCR. Concerning the study's data processing: Nucleated cell counts per sample were estimated from amplification of reference gene primers within the assay. Sequence reads were collapsed and filtered to measure the absolute abundance of every unique TCRbeta CDR3 rearrangement. For each sample, productive Simpson clonality was calculated as the square root of Simpson's diversity index over productive rearrangements. TCRdb took over this immuneACCESS table, retaining in-frame rearrangements with V and J assigned. Such tables are incomplete; in checked studies, under half of the missing clones stem from an unresolved V gene, and the remainder is unexplained. The V and J calls and clone size come from that table; D and trimming were worked out from the DNA. Recorded for this sample are about 200,000 clones; around 83% of them occurred a single time. The ten largest account for about 26% of the sample.

The rearranged chain carries TRBV6-6 and TRBJ2-2; 7 nucleotides in the junction match TRBD1. This clonotype was obtained from a woman between 35 and 50 years old in a cohort exposed to, infected with or recovered from COVID-19 (not recorded which). Sequences were obtained from PBMCs or T cells enriched from blood (not recorded which). CDR3 sequence: CASSYRGQNGELFF. The DNA sequence is TGTGCCAGCAGTTACAGGGGGCAAAACGGGGAGCTGTTTTTT.